The clone carrying this TCR beta chain has a count of ten or more. Its antigen is as yet unknown. This sample is part of a study of spatial heterogeneity in lung cancer. TCRdb called the 5' RACE reads again in MiXCR, with one record for every CDR3 protein. This table has about 8,800 distinct CDR3 sequences, roughly 4.5% appearing once. The CDR3 has 19 residues. Per the germline V gene, CDR1 is SEHNR and CDR2 is FQNEAQ (reference sequence). Trimming cost V 4 bases and J 0 bases; bases outside gene matches: 13. Time point specified: sample taken at primary tumor resection. Unsorted tumor, nontumor lung tissue or cryopreserved PBMC supplied the whole RNA. Findings and limits, study-wide: Alpha chains reached an estimated coverage of approximately 6.6% of tumor T cells, and beta chains 11% to 15%. Counts of expanded intratumoral alpha and beta TCRs tracked tumor mutation counts.

The receptor was derived from a female donor with early-stage non-small cell lung cancer. This chain uses TRBV7-9 with TRBJ2-4, with 9 bases lining up with TRBD1. Material: lung tumor tissue, obtained at surgery. Written as DNA, the CDR3 is TGTGCCAGCAGCTCGGGAACAGGGGGCGATCCCCTAGCCAAAAACATTCAGTACTTC. Protein sequence: CASSSGTGGDPLAKNIQYF. Together with reference TRBV7-9 and TRBJ2-4, the CDR3 gives the full variable domain: DTGVSQNPRHKITKRGQNVTFRCDPISEHNRLYWYRQTLGQGPEFLTYFQNEAQLEKSRLLSDRFSAERPKGSFSTLEIQRTEQGDSAMYLCASSSGTGGDPLAKNIQYFGAGTRLSVL.